Listed below are T cell receptor beta chains from one sample, sequenced in a study of T cell changes during pregnancy in multiple sclerosis. TCRdb keeps only in-frame clones here, not all; method: immunoSEQ multiplex PCR. The top ten hold just over 0.75% of the sample, which has over 80,000 clones, less than 95% seen once. The sequencing used peripheral blood, collected in the second trimester of pregnancy. Every receptor here comes from a female donor in good health, enrolled as a control in a pregnancy study. Both conserved end residues are part of each CDR3. A D gene is named only where the DNA matches it firmly. Size tells how often a clone was seen (once, few, many) or the class of an expanded clone, and some rows leave it out.

TRBJ1-1,TRBV7-9,.,TRBD1,TGTGCCAGCAGCAAACAGGGGGAGACTGAAGCTTTCTTT,CASSKQGETEAFF
TRBJ1-1,TRBV15,.,.,TGTGCCACCAGCACCGCAGACCGCGGAGGGACTGAAGCTTTCTTT,CATSTADRGGTEAFF
TRBJ2-1,TRBV6-4,.,TRBD2,TGTGCCAGCATCGACAGGGCGGGGGGGCCCAATGAGCAGTTCTTC,CASIDRAGGPNEQFF
TRBJ1-4,TRBV7-6,.,TRBD1,TGTGCCAGCAGCTTGTTGGAGGCAGGGGGAAGTGAAAAACTGTTTTTT,CASSLLEAGGSEKLFF
TRBJ2-5,TRBV5-1,once,TRBD2,TGCGCCAGCAGCTTGGGCGGGAGACCCAACCAAGAGACCCAGTACTTC,CASSLGGRPNQETQYF
TRBJ1-2,TRBV4-1,.,.,TGCGCCAGCAGCCAAGACAGGGAAGGCTATGGCTACACCTTC,CASSQDREGYGYTF
TRBJ2-3,TRBV7-9,.,TRBD1,TGTGCCAGCAGCGACCAGGGACAGGGCACAGATACGCAGTATTTT,CASSDQGQGTDTQYF
TRBJ1-1,TRBV6-5,.,.,TGTGCCAGCAGTTACGCCCCAGTGAACACTGAAGCTTTCTTT,CASSYAPVNTEAFF
TRBJ1-6,TRBV7-2,few,TRBD1,TGTGCCAGCAAGCCCGTAGGGGGCAATTCACCCCTCCACTTT,CASKPVGGNSPLHF
TRBJ1-2,TRBV30,once,.,TGTGCCTGGAGACAGGGCGCAAACTATGGCTACACCTTC,CAWRQGANYGYTF
TRBJ2-7,TRBV6-1,.,TRBD1,TGTGCCACGGACAGGGGAGGGCTCGAGCAGTACTTC,CATDRGGLEQYF
TRBJ2-7,TRBV6-5,.,TRBD2,TGTGCCAGCAGTCTGGGACTAGCGGGGGCCTACGAGCAGTACTTC,CASSLGLAGAYEQYF
TRBJ1-6,TRBV10-3,.,.,TGTGCCATCAGCGAACGGGGGGAAGGTTCACCCCTCCACTTT,CAISERGEGSPLHF
TRBJ2-1,TRBV5-1,.,.,TGCGCCAGCAGCTTCGAGGGACTCGACTACAATGAGCAGTTCTTC,CASSFEGLDYNEQFF
TRBJ1-1,TRBV5-4,.,TRBD1,TGTGCCAGCGGACGGGACAGGATGAACACTGAAGCTTTCTTT,CASGRDRMNTEAFF
TRBJ1-5,TRBV19,.,.,TGTGCCAGTAGTATTGTGGGGATAGGCGGGCAGCCCCAGCATTTT,CASSIVGIGGQPQHF
TRBJ2-1,TRBV2,.,TRBD2,TGTGCCAGCAGGGTAGCGGGAGGCCACAATGAGCAGTTCTTC,CASRVAGGHNEQFF
TRBJ2-7,TRBV5-6,.,.,TGTGCCAGCAGCCCCGAGGGGAGGACAACAAGCTACGAGCAGTACTTC,CASSPEGRTTSYEQYF
TRBJ1-2,TRBV7-2,.,TRBD1,TGTGCCAGCAGCAAGGGACAGGGTGAGGGGGGCTACACCTTC,CASSKGQGEGGYTF
TRBJ1-5,TRBV7-9,.,.,TGTGCCAGCAGCGGGCAGGTCAATCAGCCCCAGCATTTT,CASSGQVNQPQHF
TRBJ2-3,TRBV19,.,.,TGTGCCAGTAGTATAAGTGTAGGAGGGGCAGATACGCAGTATTTT,CASSISVGGADTQYF
TRBJ1-2,TRBV6-6,.,TRBD1,TGTGCCAGCAGCCCACAGGGGATCGATGGCTACACCTTC,CASSPQGIDGYTF
TRBJ2-5,TRBV19,.,.,TGTGCCAGTAGTAGAACAATGGAGACCCAGTACTTC,CASSRTMETQYF
TRBJ1-5,TRBV18,.,.,TGTGCCAGCTCACGTACAAATCAGCCCCAGCATTTT,CASSRTNQPQHF
TRBJ1-5,TRBV7-2,.,.,TGTGCCAGCAGCCGACAGAGGTCAGAACCCCAGCATTTT,CASSRQRSEPQHF
TRBJ2-1,TRBV18,.,.,TGTGCCAGCTCTCTCGGGGGTGAGGGGACCTACAATGAGCAGTTCTTC,CASSLGGEGTYNEQFF
TRBJ1-1,TRBV6-6,few,.,TGTGCCAGCAGTTATGGGGCCGGAGGGACTGAAGCTTTCTTT,CASSYGAGGTEAFF
TRBJ2-1,TRBV5-6,once,.,TGTGCCAGCAGCACCGGCAGGGCCCGGAAGTTCTTC,CASSTGRARKFF
TRBJ2-5,TRBV6-6,.,.,TGTGCCAGCAGTACCGACTACCTAGTAGAGACCCAGTACTTC,CASSTDYLVETQYF
TRBJ1-6,TRBV9,.,.,TGTGCCAGCAGTCCGGACATGCCAAATTCACCCCTCCACTTT,CASSPDMPNSPLHF
TRBJ1-2,TRBV7-2,.,TRBD1,TGTGCCAGCAGCCGGGACAGGGGAGCTAACTATGGCTACACCTTC,CASSRDRGANYGYTF
TRBJ2-3,TRBV14,once,.,TGTGCCAGCAGCCCTTTCCGTTCGAAGCCTACAGATACGCAGTATTTT,CASSPFRSKPTDTQYF
TRBJ2-6,TRBV7-2,once,TRBD1,TGTGCCAGCAGCCCGCCCGGACAGGCACTCTCTGGGGCCAACGTCCTGACTTTC,CASSPPGQALSGANVLTF
TRBJ1-3,TRBV11-2,few,.,TGTGCCAGCAGCTTAGGGGACAGAAACACCATATATTTT,CASSLGDRNTIYF
TRBJ1-5,TRBV5-3,.,.,TGTGCCAGAAGCTTGCCTATGAAACCTATGAGCAATCAGCCCCAGCATTTT,CARSLPMKPMSNQPQHF
TRBJ1-3,TRBV18,.,.,TGTGCCAGCTCACCACTTACAGGTACCTTCTCTGGAAACACCATATATTTT,CASSPLTGTFSGNTIYF
TRBJ2-1,TRBV2,.,TRBD2,TGTGCCAGCAGCGAGGGACTAGCGGGCAATGAGCAGTTCTTC,CASSEGLAGNEQFF
TRBJ2-5,TRBV4-2,.,TRBD2,TGTGCCAGCAGTTCCGGGACCTGGACCCGGCGGGGGAGGGATTTAGAGACCCAGTACTTC,CASSSGTWTRRGRDLETQYF